This T cell receptor beta chain was identified in a study of identical twins. Study results and caveats: Where out-of-frame alpha sequences were twin-shared, they showed excess low generation probability.

CDR1 and CDR2 from the germline V gene are SGHRS and YFSETQ. Trimming cost V 4 bases and J 6 bases; bases outside gene matches: 9. The length of the CDR3 is 14 residues. MiXCR was run by TCRdb on the 5' RACE reads, yielding one entry per CDR3 protein. The profile shows approximately 1.8 million distinct CDR3 sequences, about 31% of them singletons. In the case of this clonotype: The antigen remains undetermined.

The V gene is TRBV5-1, the J gene TRBJ2-7; TRBD2 matches 8 bases. The sample comprised cord blood. The origin of this receptor is a newborn girl in good health. CDR3 in DNA: TGCGCCAGCAGCGACACCAGCGGGGGAGGCGAGCAGTACTTC. Residues: CASSDTSGGGEQYF.